These 10 T cell receptor beta chains were all obtained from the same sample, sequenced in a study of regulatory T cells in long-lasting Graves disease. Libraries of TCR beta came from iRepertoire HTBI primers plus Arm-PCR of CDR3 regions. TCRdb processed the multiplex PCR reads anew with MiXCR; each CDR3 protein has one entry. The sample gives about half a million distinct CDR3 sequences, about 12% of which show up once; about 8.3% is in the top ten. Time point reported: newly diagnosed GD, antithyroid drugs for less than 3 months. Following extraction of RNA from PBMCs, that RNA was used to make the TCR library. These records were also assigned to another study, of T cells in Graves' hyperthyroidism and ophthalmopathy.

This material consisted of peripheral blood mononuclear cells (PBMCs), taken at new diagnosis, from a patient treated with antithyroid drugs. The receptors were sampled from a woman in her thirties with Graves disease.

This clonotype appeared many times. The V and J genes are TRBV30 and TRBJ1-1; a possible D gene is TRBD1 (5 bases). Germline CDR1 GTSNPN, CDR2 SVGIG (reference sequence). The CDR3 loop spans 14 amino acids. V lost 4 bases, J lost 3 bases, and 15 bases lay in between. DNA of the CDR3: TGTGCCTGGATTCAAAGGGGACTGGACACTGAAGCTTTCTTT. As protein: CAWIQRGLDTEAFF.

This clonotype was seen a handful of times. The chain couples TRBV28 to TRBJ1-6; D unclear. Germline-derived CDR1 and CDR2 are MDHEN and SYDVKM. This CDR3 is 17 amino acids long. Trimming took 6 bases from V and 0 from J, leaving 15 bases between them. In DNA, the CDR3 is TGTGCCAGCAGCCCGATTTTTCTGAGCTCCTATAATTCACCCCTCCACTTT. It codes for CASSPIFLSSYNSPLHF.

This clonotype was counted between two and nine times. J is TRBJ2-7 and V is TRBV28; D is perhaps TRBD2 (6 bases). Trimming removed 7 bases at V and 3 bases at J, with 16 bases between. This CDR3 has 14 amino acids. The germline V gene has CDR1 MDHEN and CDR2 SYDVKM. CDR3 sequence: CASIPQGLIYEQYF. CDR3 DNA: TGTGCCAGCATACCTCAGGGACTCATCTACGAGCAGTACTTC.

There are a few counts of this clonotype. The chain carries TRBV3-1 and TRBJ2-5; TRBD1 is a possible D gene (6 bases). CDR1 LGHDT and CDR2 YNNKEL come from the germline V gene (reference sequence). There are 15 residues in the CDR3. Trimming took 4 bases from V and 5 from J, leaving 17 bases between them. The CDR3 DNA is TGTGCCAGCAGCCTTTACGACAGGATCAGTGAGACCCAGTACTTC. The encoded protein is CASSLYDRISETQYF.

In this sample, this clonotype turned up a few times. This chain joins TRBV7-9 and TRBJ1-1, with D possibly TRBD1 on 5 matching bases. Trimming removed 5 bases from V and 0 bases from J, with 13 bases in between. Germline values: CDR1 SEHNR, CDR2 FQNEAQ (reference sequence). The CDR3 totals 15 residues. CDR3 bases: TGTGCCAGCAGCCTATACAGAGGGGTGAACACTGAAGCTTTCTTT. It translates to CASSLYRGVNTEAFF.

The rearrangement joins TRBV28 to TRBJ2-6; 9 nucleotides line up with TRBD2. The length of the CDR3 is 17 residues. Germline CDR1 MDHEN, CDR2 SYDVKM. The J segment lost 0 bases and the V segment lost 3 bases, leaving 3 bases of the junction unmatched. The CDR3 sequence is CASSFNSGSSGANVLTF. The CDR3 nucleotides are TGTGCCAGCAGTTTTAATAGCGGGAGCTCTGGGGCCAACGTCCTGACTTTC.

This clonotype was found many times. The gene calls are TRBV11-2 and TRBJ2-3, with D possibly being TRBD1 (5 bases). The CDR3 is made up of 14 amino acids. The V gene lost 5 bases and the J gene lost 0 bases, with 9 bases spanning the gap. The germline gives CDR1 SGHAT, CDR2 FQNNGV. CDR3: CASSRQTSTDTQYF. CDR3 DNA: TGTGCCAGCAGCCGACAGACTAGCACAGATACGCAGTATTTT.

The chain links TRBV28 to TRBJ2-2; TRBD2 aligns across 13 bases. With 7 bases clipped from V and 5 bases from J, the junction kept 16 bases outside the gene matches. Germline-derived CDR1 and CDR2 are MDHEN and SYDVKM. This CDR3 has 19 residues. CDR3 nucleotide sequence: TGTGCCAGCAAGAGACTAGCGGGAGGAGGGGTACTTGGGACCGGGGAGCTGTTTTTT. It encodes CASKRLAGGGVLGTGELFF. Full variable domain (outside the CDR3, taken from reference TRBV28 and TRBJ2-2): DVKVTQSSRYLVKRTGEKVFLECVQDMDHENMFWYRQDPGLGLRLIYFSYDVKMKEKGDIPEGYSVSREKKERFSLILESASTNQTSMYLCASKRLAGGGVLGTGELFFGEGSRLTVL.

As to this clonotype: At one end the junction does not follow the germline gene, possibly because of a read error. The genes are TRBV4-1 and TRBJ1-1; 8 nucleotides align to TRBD1. CDR3 size: 15 residues. Germline values: CDR1 MGHRA, CDR2 YSYEKL. The CDR3, as DNA: TGCGCCAGCAGCCGGCCAGGGGGCAGGTGGACTGAAGTTTTCTTT. Its translation: CASSRPGGRWTEVFF.

A note on this clonotype: A read error may be the cause here, since a much bigger clone is one base away. The rearrangement uses TRBV11-3 and TRBJ2-7, with D unclear. This CDR3 contains 16 residues. V was clipped by 2 bases and J by 5 bases, with 19 bases between them. Per germline, CDR1 SGHNT and CDR2 YENEEA. The CDR3 region has the DNA TGTGCCAGCAGCTTACAGGTCATGGAATTCTTCAACGAGCAGTACTTC. Residues: CASSLQVMEFFNEQYF.